The source of this T cell receptor beta chain is a study of CD8+ T cells in alopecia areata. Isolated RNA was reverse transcribed into cDNA used as the sequencing template. Assay: immunoSEQ multiplex PCR; the TCRdb copy retains only in-frame clones and omits some. The sample has 150,000 or so clones, around 87% seen once. Germline CDR1 MNHNS, CDR2 SASEGT. Unmatched junction bases numbered 14, after V lost 3 bases and J lost 4 bases. The length of the CDR3 is 17 residues. Punch biopsies of lesional scalp, plus peripheral blood, were taken from alopecia areata patients. The receptor comes from a human donor with alopecia areata. Specimen: CD8+ T cells sorted from blood, collected at week 0. The genes are TRBV6-1 and TRBJ2-5, with TRBD1 identical over 7 bases. CDR3 loop: CASSDRDSPARRETQYF. CDR3 in DNA: TGTGCCAGCAGTGATCGGGACAGTCCGGCCAGGAGAGAGACCCAGTACTTC.